This TCR beta chain was identified during a study of TIL therapy for anti-PD-1-resistant metastatic lung cancer. About the study: Patients then received nivolumab; progressors got lymphodepletion, TIL and IL-2. Patients had a median age of around 56 years (range about 35-85). Study results and caveats: Patients were highly selected, enriched for treatment-naive, never-smoker and oncogene-addicted cases.

A note on this clone: Its antigen is currently unknown.

The sample's time point: pre-treatment sample, taken before nivolumab and TIL therapy. The V end was cut by 0 bases, the J end by 2 bases, with 11 bases between. The germline V gene has CDR1 SGHAT and CDR2 FQNNGV. The CDR3 has 15 amino acids. The libraries were made with immunoSEQ v3. Assay: immunoSEQ multiplex PCR; the TCRdb copy retains only in-frame clones and omits some. The sample contains approximately 40,000 clones, over 70% of which appear only once. The chain has TRBV11-2 and TRBJ2-7, with D maybe TRBD1 (6 bases). The source was blood, collected at baseline. The source of this sequence is a person between 25 and 80 years old with non-small cell lung cancer. The CDR3 region has the DNA TGTGCCAGCAGCTTAGAAGGACAGCATACCTACGAGCAGTACTTC. Its protein product is CASSLEGQHTYEQYF. Combining the CDR3 with reference TRBV11-2 and TRBJ2-7 gives the whole variable domain EAGVAQSPRYKIIEKRQSVAFWCNPISGHATLYWYQQILGQGPKLLIQFQNNGVVDDSQLPKDRFSAERLKGVDSTLKIQPAKLEDSAVYLCASSLEGQHTYEQYFGPGTRLTVT.